This T cell receptor (beta chain) was sequenced during a study of blood T cell repertoires in COVID-19. About the study: Sample material is recorded as cDNA or gDNA derived from T cells, B-cell-depleted T cells, or PBMCs.

In its sample, this clone was seen once. Assay used: immunoSEQ multiplex PCR; TCRdb lists only in-frame clones, some missing. Of over 130,000 clones in the sample, over 60% were seen once. CDR3 length equals 15 residues. With V trimmed by 4 bases and J by 7 bases, 3 bases remained unmatched. Germline CDR1 is SNHLY and CDR2 is FYNNEI. The clonotype originates from a woman aged 50 to 60 who had recovered from COVID-19. J is TRBJ2-1 and V is TRBV2; 14 bases agree with TRBD2. The sample consisted of PBMCs or T cells enriched from blood (not recorded which). The CDR3 spells CASSVRLAGGNEQFF. For the CDR3, the DNA is TGTGCCAGCAGTGTCCGACTAGCGGGGGGGAATGAGCAGTTCTTC.